The 5 T cell receptor beta chains given below trace back to one sample, sequenced in a study of CXCR3-negative and CXCR3-positive naive CD8 T cells. Study conclusions and caveats: The study found more hydrophobic TRB CDR3s in CXCR3-positive naive cells than in CXCR3-negative naive cells.

Researchers prepared the TRB cDNA libraries using 5' RACE with UMI labels. TCRdb reanalyzed the 5' RACE reads, giving one entry per CDR3 protein sequence and no DNA. This repertoire includes about 120,000 distinct CDR3 sequences. Their cognate antigens are unknown. Source material: naive CXCR3+ CD8+ T cells from blood. Subset reported: CD45RO-CCR7+CD27+CD95- naive CD8+ T cells expressing CXCR3 (TNR3+). The source is a human donor in good health. Some clones in this sample may be carry-over from other donors' samples.

The rearrangement links TRBV10-1 to TRBJ2-3. Germline CDR1 and CDR2: WNHNN and SYGVQD (reference sequence). The length of the CDR3 is 13 residues. CDR3 amino acids: CASSEWRTDTQYF.

The V gene is TRBV20-1, the J gene TRBJ2-5; TCRdb reports TRBD1, a call that lacks DNA to check it against. Germline assignment: CDR1 DFQATT and CDR2 SNEGSKA (reference sequence). The CDR3 has 13 residues. The CDR3: CSARRGGWETQYF.

V is TRBV29-1 and J is TRBJ2-3. From germline, CDR1 is SQVTM and CDR2 ANQGSEA. CDR3 size: 11 residues. The chain's CDR3 is CSVPGADTQYF.

The chain employs TRBV19 and TRBJ2-7; the TRBD1 assignment by TCRdb is unverifiable without DNA. The CDR3 is 13 amino acids. Germline lookup yields CDR1 LNHDA and CDR2 SQIVND (reference sequence). CDR3 sequence: CASSITGGYEQYF. The variable domain in full, with the rest retrieved from reference TRBV19 and TRBJ2-7, is DGGITQSPKYLFRKEGQNVTLSCEQNLNHDAMYWYRQDPGQGLRLIYYSQIVNDFQKGDIAEGYSVSREKKESFPLTVTSAQKNPTAFYLCASSITGGYEQYFGPGTRLTVT.

V usage is TRBV7-6 and J usage is TRBJ2-7; TCRdb's D call, TRBD2, is unchecked because there is no DNA. Germline assignment: CDR1 SGHVS and CDR2 FNYEAQ. The CDR3 has 16 amino acids. The chain's CDR3 is CASSLGPAGRSYEQYF.